The 8 T cell receptor beta chains in this list originate from one sample, sequenced in a study of beta chain features in type 1 diabetes. Study-level results: In every one of the four CD4+ subsets, TCRB CDR3s were moderately but significantly shorter in Type 1 diabetes patients.

These receptors' targets are unknown. cDNA synthesis used the whole RNA isolate, giving expressed TCRB sequences. Profiling relied on immunoSEQ multiplex PCR, and the TCRdb table lists in-frame clones only, not all of them. The sample has more than 25,000 clones; 49% are singletons. Sequenced material: stem cell memory CD4+ T cells from blood. The receptors derive from a man aged 30 to 45 with type 1 diabetes.

Only one count was recorded for this clone. The rearrangement uses TRBV27 and TRBJ2-3; 11 nucleotides agree with TRBD1. Germline V gene lookup returns CDR1 MNHEY and CDR2 SMNVEV (reference sequence). Trimming cost V 6 bases and J 6 bases; bases outside gene matches: 11. This CDR3 comprises 16 residues. CDR3 residues: CASRSWTGGDLDTQYF. As DNA, the CDR3 is TGTGCCAGCAGATCCTGGACAGGGGGCGACCTGGATACGCAGTATTTT.

The sample holds a few counts of this clone. V usage is TRBV18 and J usage is TRBJ2-7; 8 bases match TRBD2. Per the germline V gene, CDR1 is KGHSH and CDR2 is LQKENI. There are 14 residues in the CDR3. V shed 3 bases, J shed 2 bases, and the junction held 3 bases outside the gene matches. CDR3 region: CASSPASGPYEQYF. In DNA, the CDR3 is TGTGCCAGCTCACCGGCTAGCGGGCCCTACGAGCAGTACTTC.

The chain couples TRBV5-4 to TRBJ2-5; no definite D call. The end of the DNA is better explained by TRBJ2-7, so the J call may be wrong. The CDR3 runs 11 residues. CDR1 SGHNT and CDR2 YYREEE come from the germline V gene (reference sequence). Here the CDR3 reads CASSLGYEQYF. The CDR3 DNA is TGTGCCAGCAGCTTGGGTTACGAGCAGTACTTC.

A few counts support this clone. This chain links TRBV29-1 with TRBJ2-7; 7 bases line up with TRBD2. CDR1 is SQVTM, CDR2 ANQGSEA, per germline. The CDR3 totals 11 residues. Germline trimming cut 6 bases from V and 5 bases from J; bases unmatched to any gene: 4. The chain's CDR3 is CSVGEGNEQYF. CDR3 sequence (DNA): TGCAGCGTGGGGGAGGGCAACGAGCAGTACTTC.

The chain is built from TRBV30 and TRBJ2-3, with 7 bases fitting TRBD2. Germline-derived CDR1 and CDR2 are GTSNPN and SVGIG (reference sequence). The CDR3 has 15 amino acids. V was clipped by 1 base and J by 0 bases; unmatched bases: 4. The CDR3 sequence is CAWSALAASTDTQYF. The CDR3 nucleotides are TGTGCCTGGAGTGCTCTAGCGGCTAGCACAGATACGCAGTATTTT.

This clone came up a few times. The genes are TRBV2 and TRBJ2-5; 8 bases fit TRBD2. Germline V gene lookup returns CDR1 SNHLY and CDR2 FYNNEI. The CDR3 spans 14 residues. The V segment lost 4 bases and the J segment 5 bases; nucleotides outside the gene matches: 6. The CDR3 sequence: CASSGAGAGETQYF. The CDR3 region has the DNA TGTGCCAGCAGTGGAGCGGGAGCGGGTGAGACCCAGTACTTC.

This clone appeared once. V usage is TRBV2 and J usage is TRBJ1-2, with a possible D match to TRBD1 (5 bases). The CDR3 contains 13 residues. CDR1 and CDR2 from the germline V gene are SNHLY and FYNNEI. Between the trimmed V and J ends, which lost 5 bases and 3 bases, there was a span of 10 bases. CDR3 sequence (DNA): TGTGCCAGCAGTCGGACAACCTACTATGGCTACACCTTC. Amino acid sequence: CASSRTTYYGYTF.

The chain uses TRBV10-3 and TRBJ2-2; TRBD2 aligns across 14 bases. Germline CDR1 reads ENHRY; CDR2 reads SYGVKD. The CDR3 loop spans 19 amino acids. V shed 6 bases and J 3 bases; nucleotides not matched to a gene: 12. The CDR3 reads CAISPTGTSGSIDTGELFF. In DNA form, the CDR3 reads TGTGCCATCAGCCCCACCGGGACTAGCGGGAGTATAGACACCGGGGAGCTGTTTTTT.